The source of this T cell receptor (beta chain) is a study of blood T cell repertoires in COVID-19. Background on the study: Material from acute and convalescent COVID-19 was sourced from the United States, Italy and Spain.

Original processing methods: Estimated nucleated cell counts came from reference gene primer amplification. Generated by immunoSEQ multiplex PCR, the TCRdb table keeps only in-frame clones and is missing some. That table is the source of V, J and clone size, and D and trimming were worked out from the DNA. The sample includes more than 200,000 clones, 85% to 90% seen only once; the top ten take around 5.7%. Trimming shortened V by 4 bases and J by 5 bases, and 12 bases separated the two germline ends. CDR1 is SGHRS, CDR2 YFSETQ, per germline. The length of the CDR3 is 13 residues. Sequencing was done on a sample of peripheral blood. The chain has TRBV5-1 and TRBJ2-5; D not resolved. This sequence originates from a man at least 80 years old with acute or convalescent COVID-19. The CDR3 reads CASSGLARETQYF. Here the CDR3 DNA reads TGCGCCAGCAGCGGGTTAGCCCGCGAGACCCAGTACTTC. The whole variable domain, remainder taken from reference TRBV5-1 and TRBJ2-5, is KAGVTQTPRYLIKTRGQQVTLSCSPISGHRSVSWYQQTPGQGLQFLFEYFSETQRNKGNFPGRFSGRQFSNSRSEMNVSTLELGDSALYLCASSGLARETQYFGPGTRLLVL.